This TCR beta chain was retrieved from a study of regulatory T cells in long-lasting Graves disease. General study points: The study found TRBV28, TRBJ1-2 and TRBJ2-5 favored in persistent disease. Persistent patients had a count of shared public clonotypes (2,741) that exceeded that of new patients (around 970).

Time point indicated: newly diagnosed GD, antithyroid drugs for less than 3 months. The TCR library was made from RNA that had been extracted from PBMCs in TRIzol. Concerning this clonotype itself: What it binds is not known.

Germline CDR1 reads SGHRS; CDR2 reads YFSETQ. V trimming: 3 bases; J trimming: 7 bases; junction bases outside the gene matches: 13. The CDR3 length is 17 residues. CDR3 regions were amplified by Arm-PCR using iRepertoire HTBI primers to build TCR beta libraries. Study processing details: More than 55 TRBV and approximately 13 TRBJ segments were identified across samples. TCRdb reanalysed the multiplex PCR reads using MiXCR and keeps one entry per CDR3 protein. TCRdb's processing, not the authors', yielded these V and J calls. The table includes 400,000 to 650,000 distinct CDR3 sequences, around 15% detected once. These data were also reused for a study on T cells in Graves' hyperthyroidism and ophthalmopathy. That work states: Graves' hyperthyroidism was deemed stable given no ophthalmopathy progression within 18 months.

The TCR was taken from a woman aged 35-60 years with Graves disease. Sequenced material: peripheral blood mononuclear cells (PBMCs), taken at new diagnosis, from a patient treated with antithyroid drugs. The chain carries TRBV5-1 and TRBJ2-5; 12 bases match TRBD2. The CDR3: CASSWGPSGGAEVTQYF. CDR3 in DNA: TGCGCCAGCAGCTGGGGCCCTAGCGGGGGGGCCGAAGTGACCCAGTACTTC.